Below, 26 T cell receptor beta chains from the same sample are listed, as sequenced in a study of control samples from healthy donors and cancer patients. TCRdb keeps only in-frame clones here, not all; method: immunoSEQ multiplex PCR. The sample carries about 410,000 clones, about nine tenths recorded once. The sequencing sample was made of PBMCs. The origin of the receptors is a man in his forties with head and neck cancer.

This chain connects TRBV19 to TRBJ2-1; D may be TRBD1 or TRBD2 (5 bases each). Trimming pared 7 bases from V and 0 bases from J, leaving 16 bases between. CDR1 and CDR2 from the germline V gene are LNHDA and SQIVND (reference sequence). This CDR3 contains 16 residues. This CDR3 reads CASITRDGLSYNEQFF. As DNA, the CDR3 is TGTGCCAGTATCACACGGGACGGGCTCTCCTACAATGAGCAGTTCTTC.

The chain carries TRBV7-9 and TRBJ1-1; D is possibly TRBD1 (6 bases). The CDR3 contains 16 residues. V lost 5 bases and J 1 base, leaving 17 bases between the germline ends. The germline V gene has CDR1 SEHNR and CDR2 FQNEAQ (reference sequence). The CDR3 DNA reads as TGTGCCAGCAGCCCCCGAGGGGGGGCAGGGAACACTGAAGCTTTCTTT. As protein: CASSPRGGAGNTEAFF.

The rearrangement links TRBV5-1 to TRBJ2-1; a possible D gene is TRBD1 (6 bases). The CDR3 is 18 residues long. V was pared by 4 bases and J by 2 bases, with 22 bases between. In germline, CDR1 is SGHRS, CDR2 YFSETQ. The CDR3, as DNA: TGCGCCAGCAGCCCCAAAGCCCGCACAGGGCTACCCTACAATGAGCAGTTCTTC. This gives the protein CASSPKARTGLPYNEQFF.

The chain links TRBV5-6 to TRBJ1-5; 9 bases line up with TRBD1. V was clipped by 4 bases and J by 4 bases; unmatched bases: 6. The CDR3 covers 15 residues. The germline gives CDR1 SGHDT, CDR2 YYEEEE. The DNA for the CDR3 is TGTGCCAGCAGCCCGGCGGACAGGGGTAATCAGCCCCAGCATTTT. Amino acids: CASSPADRGNQPQHF. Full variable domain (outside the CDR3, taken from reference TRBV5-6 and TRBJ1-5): DAGVTQSPTHLIKTRGQQVTLRCSPKSGHDTVSWYQQALGQGPQFIFQYYEEEERQRGNFPDRFSGHQFPNYSSELNVNALLLGDSALYLCASSPADRGNQPQHFGDGTRLSIL.

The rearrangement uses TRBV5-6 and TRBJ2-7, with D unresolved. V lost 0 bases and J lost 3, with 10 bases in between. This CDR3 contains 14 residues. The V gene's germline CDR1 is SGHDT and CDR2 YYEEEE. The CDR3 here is CASSLVTASYEQYF. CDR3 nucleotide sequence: TGTGCCAGCAGCTTGGTCACAGCCAGCTACGAGCAGTACTTC.

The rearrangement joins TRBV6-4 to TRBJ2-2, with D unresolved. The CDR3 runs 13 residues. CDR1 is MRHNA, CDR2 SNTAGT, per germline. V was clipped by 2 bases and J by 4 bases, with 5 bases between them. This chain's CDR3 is CASSDTITGELFF. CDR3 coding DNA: TGTGCCAGCAGTGACACAATCACCGGGGAGCTGTTTTTT.

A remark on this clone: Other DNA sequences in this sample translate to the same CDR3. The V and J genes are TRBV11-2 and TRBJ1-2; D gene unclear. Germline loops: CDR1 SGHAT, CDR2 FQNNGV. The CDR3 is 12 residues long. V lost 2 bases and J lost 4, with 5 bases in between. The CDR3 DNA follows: TGTGCCAGCAGCTTACCAGGCTATGGCTACACCTTC. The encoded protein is CASSLPGYGYTF.

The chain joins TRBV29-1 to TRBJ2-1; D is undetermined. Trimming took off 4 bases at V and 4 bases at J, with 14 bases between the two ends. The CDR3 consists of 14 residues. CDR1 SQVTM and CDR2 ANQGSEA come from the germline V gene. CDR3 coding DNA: TGCAGCGTTGCAATGGACCCATTATACAATGAGCAGTTCTTC. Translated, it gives CSVAMDPLYNEQFF.

Here the CDR3 DNA reads TGTGCCACCAGCAGGGGGACAGGCCGAAATGAAAAACTGTTTTTT. This codes for CATSRGTGRNEKLFF. This chain uses TRBV15 with TRBJ1-4; 8 bases line up with TRBD1. Germline CDR1 is LNHNV and CDR2 is YYDKDF (reference sequence). The CDR3 sequence is 15 residues long. Trimming cost V 3 bases and J 5 bases; bases outside gene matches: 5.

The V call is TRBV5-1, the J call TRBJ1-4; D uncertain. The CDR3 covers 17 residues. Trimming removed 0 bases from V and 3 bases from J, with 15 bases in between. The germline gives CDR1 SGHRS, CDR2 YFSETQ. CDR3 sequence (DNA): TGCGCCAGCAGCTTGGCCGGGGTGTCCGGAGCTAATGAAAAACTGTTTTTT. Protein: CASSLAGVSGANEKLFF. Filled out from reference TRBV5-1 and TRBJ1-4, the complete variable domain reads KAGVTQTPRYLIKTRGQQVTLSCSPISGHRSVSWYQQTPGQGLQFLFEYFSETQRNKGNFPGRFSGRQFSNSRSEMNVSTLELGDSALYLCASSLAGVSGANEKLFFGSGTQLSVL.

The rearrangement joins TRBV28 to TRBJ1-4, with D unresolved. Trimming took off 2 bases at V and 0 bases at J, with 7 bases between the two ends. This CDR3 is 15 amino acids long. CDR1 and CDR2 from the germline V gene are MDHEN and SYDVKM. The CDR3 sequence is CASSLQAATNEKLFF. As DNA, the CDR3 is TGTGCCAGCAGTTTACAGGCTGCAACTAATGAAAAACTGTTTTTT.

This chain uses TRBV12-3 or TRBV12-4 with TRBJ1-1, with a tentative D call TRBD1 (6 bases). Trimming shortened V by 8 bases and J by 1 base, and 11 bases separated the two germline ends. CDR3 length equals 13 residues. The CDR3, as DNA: TGTGCCAGCCGCGAGGGGGGGAACACTGAAGCTTTCTTT. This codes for CASREGGNTEAFF.

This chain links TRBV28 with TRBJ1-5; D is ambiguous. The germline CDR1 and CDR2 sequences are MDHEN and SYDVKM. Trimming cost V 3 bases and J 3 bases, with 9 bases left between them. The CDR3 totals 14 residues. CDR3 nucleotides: TGTGCCAGCAGTTTTCGCACAGTCAATCAGCCCCAGCATTTT. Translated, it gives CASSFRTVNQPQHF.

CDR3 DNA sequence: TGTGCCACCAGTGATTCTATGGACAGGGGGCGCATAGTAGGGCAGTTCTTC. Translation: CATSDSMDRGRIVGQFF. The chain combines TRBV24-1 with TRBJ2-1; 11 bases map to TRBD1. V was pared by 2 bases and J by 12 bases, with 14 bases of the junction left unmatched. The CDR3 loop spans 17 amino acids. CDR1 KGHDR and CDR2 SFDVKD come from the germline V gene.

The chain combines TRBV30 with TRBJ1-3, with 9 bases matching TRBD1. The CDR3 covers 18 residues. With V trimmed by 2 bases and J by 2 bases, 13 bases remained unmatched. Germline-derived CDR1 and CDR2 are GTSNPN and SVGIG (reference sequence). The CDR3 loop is CAWSLQQGQGGTGNTIYF. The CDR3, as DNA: TGTGCCTGGAGTCTCCAGCAGGGACAGGGTGGTACTGGAAACACCATATATTTT.

The CDR3 DNA reads TGTGCCAGCAGCTCCCTGGGGAAGCAAGCAGATACGCAGTATTTT. This translates into CASSSLGKQADTQYF. The rearrangement uses TRBV7-2 and TRBJ2-3; D unclear. Looked up from germline, CDR1 is SGHTA and CDR2 is FQGNSA. V lost 4 bases and J lost 4, with 15 bases in between. This CDR3 contains 15 residues.

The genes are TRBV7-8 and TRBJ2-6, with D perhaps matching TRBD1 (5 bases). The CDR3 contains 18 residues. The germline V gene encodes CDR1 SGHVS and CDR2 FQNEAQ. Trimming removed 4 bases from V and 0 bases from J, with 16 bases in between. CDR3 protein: CASSYRRADPSGANVLTF. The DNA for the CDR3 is TGTGCCAGCAGCTATCGCAGGGCAGACCCCTCTGGGGCCAACGTCCTGACTTTC.

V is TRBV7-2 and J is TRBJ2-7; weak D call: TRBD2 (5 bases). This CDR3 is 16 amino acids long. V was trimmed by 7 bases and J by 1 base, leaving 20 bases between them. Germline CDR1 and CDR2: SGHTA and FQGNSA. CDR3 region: CASTLDPASRSYEQYF. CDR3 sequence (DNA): TGTGCCAGCACCCTCGATCCGGCTAGCCGGTCCTACGAGCAGTACTTC.

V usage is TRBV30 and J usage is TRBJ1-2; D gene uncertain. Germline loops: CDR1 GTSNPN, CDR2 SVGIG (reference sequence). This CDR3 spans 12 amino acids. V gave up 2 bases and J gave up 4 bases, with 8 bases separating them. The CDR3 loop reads CAWSYPSYGYTF. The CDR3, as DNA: TGTGCCTGGAGTTATCCCTCCTATGGCTACACCTTC. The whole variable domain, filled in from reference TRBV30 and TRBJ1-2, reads SQTIHQWPATLVQPVGSPLSLECTVEGTSNPNLYWYRQAAGRGLQLLFYSVGIGQISSEVPQNLSASRPQDRQFILSSKKLLLSDSGFYLCAWSYPSYGYTFGSGTRLTVV.

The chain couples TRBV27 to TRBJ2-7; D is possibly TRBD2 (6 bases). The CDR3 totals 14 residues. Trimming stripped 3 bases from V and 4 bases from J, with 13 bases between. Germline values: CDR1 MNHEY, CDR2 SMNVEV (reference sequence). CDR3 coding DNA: TGTGCCAGCAGTTTCGGGAGAACGCCGTACGAGCAGTACTTC. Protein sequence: CASSFGRTPYEQYF.

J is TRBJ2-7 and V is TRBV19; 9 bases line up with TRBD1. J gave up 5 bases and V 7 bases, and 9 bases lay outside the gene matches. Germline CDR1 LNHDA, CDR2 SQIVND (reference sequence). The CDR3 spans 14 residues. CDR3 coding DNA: TGTGCCAGTATTCCGGGACAGGGTTCCGACGAGCAGTACTTC. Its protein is CASIPGQGSDEQYF. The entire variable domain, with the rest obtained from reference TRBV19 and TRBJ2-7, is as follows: DGGITQSPKYLFRKEGQNVTLSCEQNLNHDAMYWYRQDPGQGLRLIYYSQIVNDFQKGDIAEGYSVSREKKESFPLTVTSAQKNPTAFYLCASIPGQGSDEQYFGPGTRLTVT.

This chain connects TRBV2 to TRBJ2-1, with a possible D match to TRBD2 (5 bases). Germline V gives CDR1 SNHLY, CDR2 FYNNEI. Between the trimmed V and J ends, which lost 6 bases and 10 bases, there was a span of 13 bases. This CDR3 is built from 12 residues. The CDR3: CASSREAGEQFF. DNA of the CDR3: TGTGCCAGCAGCCGAGAGGCGGGCGAGCAGTTCTTC. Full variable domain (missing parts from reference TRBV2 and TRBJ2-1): EPEVTQTPSHQVTQMGQEVILRCVPISNHLYFYWYRQILGQKVEFLVSFYNNEISEKSEIFDDQFSVERPDGSNFTLKIRSTKLEDSAMYFCASSREAGEQFFGPGTRLTVL.

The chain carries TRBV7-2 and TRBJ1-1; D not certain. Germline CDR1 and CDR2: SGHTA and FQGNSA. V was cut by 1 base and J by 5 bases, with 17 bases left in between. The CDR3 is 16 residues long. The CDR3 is CASSLVSRETGTEAFF. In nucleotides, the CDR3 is TGTGCCAGCAGCTTAGTATCCCGGGAAACGGGAACTGAAGCTTTCTTT. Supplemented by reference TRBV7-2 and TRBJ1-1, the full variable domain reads GAGVSQSPSNKVTEKGKDVELRCDPISGHTALYWYRQSLGQGLEFLIYFQGNSAPDKSGLPSDRFSAERTGGSVSTLTIQRTQQEDSAVYLCASSLVSRETGTEAFFGQGTRLTVV.

For the CDR3, the DNA is TGTGCCAGCAGCTTGGGAGGAGGGGGCACCGGGGAGCTGTTTTTT. It encodes CASSLGGGGTGELFF. V and J are TRBV5-8 and TRBJ2-2; D could derive from TRBD1 or TRBD2 (6 bases each). The CDR3 contains 15 residues. V was cut by 0 bases and J by 4 bases, with 10 bases left in between. In germline, CDR1 is SGHTS, CDR2 YDEGEE.

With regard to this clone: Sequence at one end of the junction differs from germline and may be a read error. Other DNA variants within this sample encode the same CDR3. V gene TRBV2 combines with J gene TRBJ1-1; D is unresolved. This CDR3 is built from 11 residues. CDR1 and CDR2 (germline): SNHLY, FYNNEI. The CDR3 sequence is CASMRNTEAFF. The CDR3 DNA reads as TGTGCCAGCATGAGGAACACCGAAGCTTTCTTT.

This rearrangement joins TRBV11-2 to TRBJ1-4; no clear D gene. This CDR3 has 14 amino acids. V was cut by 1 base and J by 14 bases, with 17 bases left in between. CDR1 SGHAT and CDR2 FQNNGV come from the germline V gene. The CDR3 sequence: CASSLGPGRALLFF. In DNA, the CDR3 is TGTGCCAGCAGCTTAGGCCCGGGGAGGGCTTTGCTGTTTTTT. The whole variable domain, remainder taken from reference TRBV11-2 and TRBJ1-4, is EAGVAQSPRYKIIEKRQSVAFWCNPISGHATLYWYQQILGQGPKLLIQFQNNGVVDDSQLPKDRFSAERLKGVDSTLKIQPAKLEDSAVYLCASSLGPGRALLFFGSGTQLSVL.